This TCR beta chain came from a study of T cells in Graves' hyperthyroidism and ophthalmopathy. Study-level background: Peripheral blood was taken when the disease was first diagnosed, before any treatment began.

Germline V gene lookup returns CDR1 MGHRA and CDR2 YSYEKL. CDR3 length equals 13 residues. Trimming shortened V by 3 bases and J by 13 bases, and 16 bases separated the two germline ends. The TCR beta CDR3 regions underwent amplification using RNA transcripts as the source. An initial round of RT-PCR targeting the TCR CDR3 relied on the HTBI primer set. TCRdb used MiXCR to reprocess the multiplex PCR reads, holding one entry per CDR3 protein. The sample carries around 440,000 distinct CDR3 sequences, 15% to 19% recorded once. This clonotype was counted ten times or more. Graves' hyperthyroidism qualified as stable when ophthalmopathy did not progress within 18 months. Recently diagnosed hyperthyroidism of less than 2 months' duration affected patients aged 18 to 65.

This sequence joins TRBV4-1 and TRBJ2-1; D uncertain. The TCR comes from a woman between 18 and 29 years old with Graves' hyperthyroidism. The sample was blood. In DNA form, the CDR3 reads TGCGCCAGCAGCCAGGGAATGGGATACCGACAGTTCTTC. It yields the protein CASSQGMGYRQFF.